This T cell receptor (beta chain) appears in the sequencing data of a study of T cells in Graves' hyperthyroidism and ophthalmopathy. CDR3 length equals 15 residues. V was cut by 6 bases and J by 8 bases, with 20 bases left in between. CDR1 LNHDA and CDR2 SQIVND come from the germline V gene (reference sequence). Regarding this clonotype: Its specificity is not known.

Uncontrolled infection, other autoimmune disease, pregnancy or lactation barred patients from enrollment. Study-wide results and caveats: Blood shared most expanded thyroid clonotypes above 0.001.

Amplified regions were TCR beta CDR3 sequences from RNA transcripts. HTBI primers were used for first-round RT-PCR of the TCR CDR3. TCRdb reprocessed the multiplex PCR reads with MiXCR, giving one entry per CDR3 protein. This table holds some 340,000 distinct CDR3 sequences, roughly an eighth found once. Sequenced input: blood. The gene calls are TRBV19 and TRBJ1-5; D may be TRBD1 (6 bases). This TCR was sampled from a woman between 35 and 50 years old with Graves' ophthalmopathy. The CDR3 is CASRLTGQSHKPQHF. CDR3 nucleotides: TGTGCCAGTAGATTGACAGGTCAATCTCATAAGCCCCAGCATTTT.